The rows below give T cell receptor beta chains drawn from one sample of a study of identical twins. TCRdb ran MiXCR on the 5' RACE reads and lists one entry per CDR3 protein. The sample holds 1.5 million to 2 million distinct CDR3 sequences, roughly 35% seen once. The sample was cord blood. Every receptor here comes from a newborn girl in good health. The CDR3 runs from the conserved cysteine through the conserved F or W. Each record gives: CDR3 protein, CDR3 DNA, J gene, CDR3 length, D gene, V gene, clone size. A D gene is named only where the DNA matches it firmly. A clone size is listed for some rows: how often the clone was seen (once, few, many), or a class if it is expanded.

CSASRTGRYEQYF | TGCAGTGCTAGCAGGACAGGGAGGTACGAGCAGTACTTC | TRBJ2-7 | 13 | TRBD1 | TRBV20-1 | .
CASSPDGGLNTEAFF | TGTGCCAGCAGCCCAGACGGAGGACTGAACACTGAAGCTTTCTTT | TRBJ1-1 | 15 | . | TRBV7-7 | few
CASRFGPNYGYTF | TGTGCCAGCAGATTCGGGCCTAACTATGGCTACACCTTC | TRBJ1-2 | 13 | . | TRBV7-9 | .
CSARVETLANYGYTF | TGCAGTGCTAGAGTGGAGACCCTGGCTAACTATGGCTACACCTTC | TRBJ1-2 | 15 | . | TRBV20-1 | .
CASSLFWTGKDIQYF | TGCGCCAGCAGCTTATTTTGGACAGGCAAAGACATTCAGTACTTC | TRBJ2-4 | 15 | TRBD1 | TRBV5-1 | .
CSVVQGHYEQYF | TGCAGCGTTGTTCAGGGGCACTACGAGCAGTACTTC | TRBJ2-7 | 12 | . | TRBV29-1 | .
CSALRDRAADTQYF | TGCAGTGCTCTAAGGGACAGGGCGGCAGATACGCAGTATTTT | TRBJ2-3 | 14 | TRBD1 | TRBV20-1 | .
CASSQFVGGGETQYF | TGTGCCAGCAGCCAATTTGTGGGAGGGGGAGAGACCCAGTACTTC | TRBJ2-5 | 15 | . | TRBV3-1 | .
CASSKRGPGQGIYGYTF | TGTGCCAGCAGCAAAAGGGGTCCGGGACAGGGCATCTATGGCTACACCTTC | TRBJ1-2 | 17 | . | TRBV21-1 | few
CASSLGLALETQYF | TGTGCCAGCAGCCTAGGACTAGCGTTGGAGACCCAGTACTTC | TRBJ2-5 | 14 | TRBD2 | TRBV11-2 | few
CASSQGTTLLRTQYF | TGTGCCAGCAGCCAAGGGACTACGCTACTTCGGACCCAGTACTTC | TRBJ2-5 | 15 | . | TRBV14 | .
CASSPRLEGNEQFF | TGTGCCAGCAGCCCACGACTAGAAGGCAATGAGCAGTTCTTC | TRBJ2-1 | 14 | . | TRBV7-2 | few
CASSLTLIVVADTQYF | TGTGCCAGCAGTTTAACTCTCATTGTGGTGGCAGATACGCAGTATTTT | TRBJ2-3 | 16 | . | TRBV12-3/TRBV12-4 | few
CSARAVGRGNSYEQYF | TGCAGTGCTAGAGCCGTAGGGCGGGGCAACTCCTACGAGCAGTACTTC | TRBJ2-7 | 16 | . | TRBV20-1 | .
CSSTGLGGTDTQYF | TGCAGTTCCACTGGGCTAGGAGGCACAGATACGCAGTATTTT | TRBJ2-3 | 14 | . | TRBV20-1 | few
CASSSRDTLLYNEQFF | TGTGCCAGCAGTTCCCGGGACACCCTCTTGTACAATGAGCAGTTCTTC | TRBJ2-1 | 16 | . | TRBV6-1 | few
CASRALIRGRDQPQHF | TGTGCCAGCAGGGCCTTAATCAGAGGACGGGATCAGCCCCAGCATTTT | TRBJ1-5 | 16 | . | TRBV6-2/TRBV6-3 | few
CASSFVGSRFEETQYF | TGTGCCAGCAGTTTTGTCGGTTCTCGGTTCGAAGAGACCCAGTACTTC | TRBJ2-5 | 16 | . | TRBV28 | .
CASSFEGNQNIQYF | TGTGCCAGCAGTTTTGAAGGGAACCAAAACATTCAGTACTTC | TRBJ2-4 | 14 | . | TRBV28 | few
CASSLEASNIQYF | TGTGCCAGCAGCTTAGAGGCCTCAAACATTCAGTACTTC | TRBJ2-4 | 13 | . | TRBV6-1 | few
CAISPPRTGELFF | TGTGCCATCAGCCCCCCGCGGACCGGGGAGCTGTTTTTT | TRBJ2-2 | 13 | . | TRBV10-3 | .
CASRPGTGVPSTDTQYF | TGTGCCAGCAGACCCGGGACAGGGGTACCTAGCACAGATACGCAGTATTTT | TRBJ2-3 | 17 | TRBD1 | TRBV12-3/TRBV12-4 | .
CASTLDRGPEAFF | TGCGCCAGCACCCTTGACAGGGGCCCTGAAGCTTTCTTT | TRBJ1-1 | 13 | TRBD1 | TRBV5-1 | .
CASRFREALGIYNEQFF | TGTGCCAGCAGATTTCGTGAGGCCCTCGGCATTTACAATGAGCAGTTCTTC | TRBJ2-1 | 17 | . | TRBV2 | few
CSVGSGYFTDTQYF | TGCAGCGTTGGATCGGGCTACTTCACAGATACGCAGTATTTT | TRBJ2-3 | 14 | . | TRBV29-1 | many
CASTYDRGLNSPLHF | TGTGCCAGCACCTACGACAGGGGGCTTAATTCACCCCTCCACTTT | TRBJ1-6 | 15 | TRBD1 | TRBV2 | few
CASRSRQGGPYIVLASETQYF | TGTGCCAGCAGATCTCGACAGGGTGGGCCTTACATCGTACTAGCCTCGGAGACCCAGTACTTC | TRBJ2-5 | 21 | . | TRBV5-6 | .
CASSVAETYEQYF | TGTGCCAGCAGCGTAGCAGAGACCTACGAGCAGTACTTC | TRBJ2-7 | 13 | . | TRBV9 | few
CSETGPQETQYF | TGCAGCGAGACAGGACCCCAAGAGACCCAGTACTTC | TRBJ2-5 | 12 | . | TRBV29-1 | .
CASSYSTSGPHNEQFF | TGTGCCAGCAGTTACTCGACTAGCGGGCCACACAATGAGCAGTTCTTC | TRBJ2-1 | 16 | TRBD2 | TRBV6-5 | .
CASSQVSGDSNQPQHF | TGTGCCAGCAGCCAAGTGTCTGGGGATAGCAATCAGCCCCAGCATTTT | TRBJ1-5 | 16 | . | TRBV14 | .
CASSYSTSSYNEQYF | TGTGCCAGCAGTTACTCGACTAGCTCCTACAATGAGCAGTACTTC | TRBJ2-7 | 15 | TRBD2 | TRBV6-5 | few
CSANQAEHEQFF | TGCAGTGCTAACCAAGCGGAGCACGAGCAGTTCTTC | TRBJ2-1 | 12 | . | TRBV20-1 | few
CASRAGTGGPYGYTF | TGTGCCAGCAGGGCCGGGACAGGGGGCCCCTATGGCTACACCTTC | TRBJ1-2 | 15 | TRBD1 | TRBV12-3/TRBV12-4 | few
CASSFTSGTSDTQYF | TGTGCCAGCAGTTTTACTAGCGGGACCTCAGATACGCAGTATTTT | TRBJ2-3 | 15 | TRBD2 | TRBV12-3/TRBV12-4 | few
CATNRRDRGNSPLHF | TGTGCCACTAACCGCCGGGACCGAGGGAATTCACCCCTCCACTTT | TRBJ1-6 | 15 | . | TRBV28 | .
CASSPGDVNQPQHF | TGTGCCAGCTCACCCGGGGACGTCAATCAGCCCCAGCATTTT | TRBJ1-5 | 14 | . | TRBV18 | few
CASSSDRANEQYF | TGCGCCAGCAGCTCAGACAGGGCGAACGAGCAGTACTTC | TRBJ2-7 | 13 | TRBD1 | TRBV5-1 | .
CASSQLTSGGPYEQYF | TGTGCCAGCAGCCAACTGACTAGCGGGGGACCCTACGAGCAGTACTTC | TRBJ2-7 | 16 | TRBD2 | TRBV3-1 | few
CAIRGLAGVRADTQYF | TGTGCCATCCGGGGACTAGCGGGAGTAAGGGCAGATACGCAGTATTTT | TRBJ2-3 | 16 | TRBD2 | TRBV10-3 | few
CSAQSGTQQFF | TGCAGCGCTCAATCCGGGACCCAGCAGTTCTTC | TRBJ2-1 | 11 | . | TRBV29-1 | many
CASSLAGAVHYNEQFF | TGTGCCAGCAGCTTAGCGGGGGCGGTGCACTACAATGAGCAGTTCTTC | TRBJ2-1 | 16 | . | TRBV11-1 | few
CASRIQGVGNQPQHF | TGTGCCAGCAGAATACAGGGGGTAGGAAATCAGCCCCAGCATTTT | TRBJ1-5 | 15 | TRBD1 | TRBV2 | few
CASSQRTGYGYTF | TGTGCCAGCAGCCAAAGGACAGGGTATGGCTACACCTTC | TRBJ1-2 | 13 | TRBD1 | TRBV4-2 | many
CASSPYPYSAGAIAETQYF | TGTGCCAGCAGCCCATACCCCTACTCAGCGGGAGCTATAGCGGAGACCCAGTACTTC | TRBJ2-5 | 19 | TRBD2 | TRBV7-9 | few
CSARAAVTLNYGYTF | TGCAGTGCTAGAGCCGCAGTAACCCTGAACTATGGCTACACCTTC | TRBJ1-2 | 15 | . | TRBV20-1 | .
CASSLAPTGQGVGNEQFF | TGTGCCAGCAGCTTAGCGCCAACGGGACAGGGGGTGGGCAATGAGCAGTTCTTC | TRBJ2-1 | 18 | TRBD1 | TRBV7-2 | .
CASSGPSRHNEQFF | TGTGCCAGCTCCGGGCCATCCCGTCACAATGAGCAGTTCTTC | TRBJ2-1 | 14 | . | TRBV2 | few
CSVTGTSGQETQYF | TGCAGTGTTACGGGGACTAGCGGTCAAGAGACCCAGTACTTC | TRBJ2-5 | 14 | TRBD2 | TRBV20-1 | .
CASSLVPNRKGFTEAFF | TGTGCCAGCAGCTTAGTCCCCAACAGGAAGGGATTTACTGAAGCTTTCTTT | TRBJ1-1 | 17 | . | TRBV7-9 | .
CATSDSGAGNQPQHF | TGTGCCACCAGTGATTCGGGGGCAGGGAATCAGCCCCAGCATTTT | TRBJ1-5 | 15 | . | TRBV24-1 | few
CASSQSPGTPLHF | TGTGCCAGCAGTCAATCGCCGGGAACACCCCTCCACTTT | TRBJ1-6 | 13 | . | TRBV25-1 | few
CASVNPESNTGELFF | TGTGCCAGCGTGAATCCTGAATCGAACACCGGGGAGCTGTTTTTT | TRBJ2-2 | 15 | . | TRBV2 | .
CSVENSLGYNEQFF | TGCAGCGTTGAAAACAGTTTGGGGTACAATGAGCAGTTCTTC | TRBJ2-1 | 14 | . | TRBV29-1 | .
CSARRGEGGNTEAFF | TGCAGTGCTAGACGAGGGGAGGGTGGGAACACTGAAGCTTTCTTT | TRBJ1-1 | 15 | . | TRBV20-1 | .